Listed here are 17 T cell receptor beta chains from one sample, sequenced in a study of cytomegalovirus exposure and HLA in healthy donors. PCR employed 60 Vbeta and 13 Jbeta primers. The repertoire was sequenced with immunoSEQ multiplex PCR; TCRdb's copy has only in-frame clones and lacks some. The sample lists about 160,000 clones, 80% to 90% seen once, with 1.9% in the top ten. Input material: PBMCs. Every receptor here comes from a man younger than 35 in good health and CMV-seronegative.

The genes are TRBV2 and TRBJ2-3, with a tentative D call TRBD1 (5 bases). Trimming pared 2 bases from V and 0 bases from J, leaving 9 bases between. CDR3 length: 15 amino acids. In germline, CDR1 is SNHLY, CDR2 FYNNEI. CDR3 protein: CASSERQTSTDTQYF. CDR3 coding DNA: TGTGCCAGCAGTGAAAGACAGACTAGCACAGATACGCAGTATTTT.

This clone was observed a few times. The chain joins TRBV5-1 to TRBJ1-5, with 9 bases that match TRBD1. The J segment lost 5 bases and the V segment lost 4 bases, leaving 1 base of the junction unmatched. This CDR3 has 13 residues. Germline CDR1 is SGHRS and CDR2 is YFSETQ. CDR3 coding DNA: TGCGCCAGCAGCCGGACAGGGGATCAGCCCCAGCATTTT. Its translation: CASSRTGDQPQHF.

DNA for the CDR3: TGTGCCAGCAGTTTTCGGGAGGGCCGTAATGAGCAGTTCTTC. Its translation is CASSFREGRNEQFF. The chain joins TRBV28 to TRBJ2-1, with 8 bases aligning to TRBD2. The CDR3 consists of 14 residues. The V gene end was trimmed by 3 bases and the J gene end by 7 bases; junction bases not matched to a gene: 5. Germline-derived CDR1 and CDR2 are MDHEN and SYDVKM.

The chain's CDR3 is CASSEFFQGVETGELFF. CDR3 nucleotide sequence: TGTGCCAGCAGTGAATTCTTCCAAGGGGTAGAGACCGGGGAGCTGTTTTTT. This chain joins TRBV25-1 and TRBJ2-2; tentatively, D is TRBD1 (5 bases). The CDR3 covers 17 residues. Germline V gene sequence: CDR1 MGHDK, CDR2 SYGVNS. The V gene lost 1 base and the J gene lost 5 bases, with 17 bases spanning the gap.

The chain carries TRBV7-9 and TRBJ1-6; D is perhaps TRBD1 (6 bases). Germline values: CDR1 SEHNR, CDR2 FQNEAQ (reference sequence). The CDR3 is 14 residues long. Deletions cut 1 base from V and 7 bases from J, with 8 bases between. Here the CDR3 DNA reads TGTGCCAGCAGCTTAGGGACAGCCAATTCACCCCTCCACTTT. Protein: CASSLGTANSPLHF.

The chain combines TRBV5-1 with TRBJ1-4; TRBD1 aligns across 8 bases. Germline V gene sequence: CDR1 SGHRS, CDR2 YFSETQ. Trimming removed 5 bases from V and 7 bases from J; junction bases left unmatched: 10. The CDR3 runs 15 residues. CDR3 protein: CASSPSTGGAEKLFF. The CDR3 bases are TGCGCCAGCAGTCCGTCTACAGGGGGGGCTGAAAAACTGTTTTTT.

The CDR3 DNA follows: TGTGCCAGCAGTTTAGTGGCGGGAGCAGTTAGCAATCAGCCCCAGCATTTT. It codes for CASSLVAGAVSNQPQHF. The chain uses TRBV28 and TRBJ1-5; the D is unclear. V gave up 2 bases and J gave up 0 bases, with 14 bases separating them. The CDR3 has 17 amino acids. The germline gives CDR1 MDHEN, CDR2 SYDVKM.

The rearrangement uses TRBV6-5 and TRBJ2-7, with 7 bases lining up with TRBD1. CDR3 length equals 14 residues. The germline V gene encodes CDR1 MNHEY and CDR2 SVGAGI. V was clipped by 5 bases and J by 1 base; unmatched bases: 5. The CDR3: CASSNDRVSYEQYF. DNA for the CDR3: TGTGCCAGCAGTAACGACAGGGTTTCCTACGAGCAGTACTTC.

The J gene is TRBJ2-5, the V gene TRBV6-6; no clear D. The CDR3 has 15 amino acids. The V end was cut by 1 base, the J end by 1 base, with 10 bases between. Germline V gene data show CDR1 as MNHNY and CDR2 as SVGAGI (reference sequence). CDR3 amino acids: CASSYWAVLQETQYF. CDR3 bases: TGTGCCAGCAGTTACTGGGCAGTACTCCAAGAGACCCAGTACTTC.

The sample holds one count of this clone. The rearrangement uses TRBV5-1 and TRBJ2-7, with 8 nucleotides matching TRBD1. The CDR3 is made up of 15 amino acids. Germline CDR1 is SGHRS and CDR2 is YFSETQ. V lost 3 bases, J lost 3 bases, and 8 bases stayed unmatched. CDR3 coding DNA: TGCGCCAGCAGCTCATTACAGGGGGTCCACTACGAGCAGTACTTC. It codes for CASSSLQGVHYEQYF.

This sequence joins TRBV4-3 and TRBJ1-3; maybe TRBD1 (6 bases). Germline CDR1 is LGHNA and CDR2 is YSLEER. This CDR3 has 16 residues. Trimming removed 0 bases at V and 4 bases at J, with 13 bases between. The chain's CDR3 is CASSQDHRAGGNTIYF. CDR3 DNA: TGCGCCAGCAGCCAAGACCACAGGGCAGGAGGAAACACCATATATTTT.

This chain uses TRBV11-2 with TRBJ1-2, with D perhaps matching TRBD1 (5 bases). The CDR3 loop spans 15 amino acids. CDR1 and CDR2 from the germline V gene are SGHAT and FQNNGV. V was cut by 3 bases and J by 0 bases, with 11 bases left in between. Here the CDR3 DNA reads TGTGCCAGCAGCTTGCGGGGCCAAGCTAACTATGGCTACACCTTC. It translates to CASSLRGQANYGYTF.

The chain carries TRBV18 and TRBJ2-4, with D perhaps TRBD2 (5 bases). Trimming took 3 bases from V and 1 from J, leaving 7 bases between them. Germline CDR1 and CDR2: KGHSH and LQKENI. The CDR3 covers 14 residues. This chain's CDR3 is CASSPSGAKNIQYF. CDR3 nucleotides: TGTGCCAGCTCACCCTCGGGGGCCAAAAACATTCAGTACTTC.

The chain's CDR3 is CASSQAPGSTQYF. For the CDR3, the DNA is TGTGCCAGCAGCCAAGCCCCGGGTTCTACGCAGTATTTT. The chain couples TRBV14 to TRBJ2-3; D call uncertain. Germline loops: CDR1 SGHDN, CDR2 FVKESK. V lost 1 base, J lost 8 bases, and 10 bases lay in between. The CDR3 runs to 13 residues.

The chain couples TRBV28 to TRBJ2-3, with 14 positions matching TRBD2. V gave up 1 base and J gave up 2 bases; unmatched junction bases: 2. Germline assignment: CDR1 MDHEN and CDR2 SYDVKM. The CDR3 spans 17 residues. CDR3 residues: CASSLSGLAGDTDTQYF. The CDR3 bases are TGTGCCAGCAGTTTATCGGGACTAGCGGGAGACACAGATACGCAGTATTTT.

This chain joins TRBV12-5 and TRBJ1-5, with a tentative D call TRBD1 (6 bases). The V gene's germline CDR1 is LGHNT and CDR2 FRNRAP. Trimming shortened V by 1 base and J by 7 bases, and 26 bases separated the two germline ends. The CDR3 loop spans 19 amino acids. CDR3 in amino acids: CASGLDRTEGGIVYQPQHF. For the CDR3, the DNA is TGTGCTAGTGGTTTGGACCGGACAGAAGGTGGAATTGTTTACCAGCCCCAGCATTTT. Filled out from reference TRBV12-5 and TRBJ1-5, the complete variable domain reads DARVTQTPRHKVTEMGQEVTMRCQPILGHNTVFWYRQTMMQGLELLAYFRNRAPLDDSGMPKDRFSAEMPDATLATLKIQPSEPRDSAVYFCASGLDRTEGGIVYQPQHFGDGTRLSIL.

The rearrangement links TRBV28 to TRBJ2-7; 8 nucleotides match TRBD1. The CDR3 consists of 15 residues. Germline V gene lookup returns CDR1 MDHEN and CDR2 SYDVKM. V shed 5 bases, J shed 0 bases, and the junction held 6 bases outside the gene matches. CDR3 region: CASSPLDRDSYEQYF. For the CDR3, the DNA is TGTGCCAGCAGTCCACTGGACAGGGACTCCTACGAGCAGTACTTC.